This paragraph reports one TCR beta chain. These data come from a study of T cell responses to AZD1222 COVID-19 vaccine. Some clones are missing from TCRdb's copy, which holds only in-frame ones; the method was immunoSEQ multiplex PCR. The sample yields around 140,000 clones, 92% seen once. Germline V gene lookup returns CDR1 MGHDK and CDR2 SYGVNS. V lost 4 bases and J lost 6, with 4 bases in between. The CDR3 sequence is 10 residues long. The receptor was isolated from an adult in good health. This chain uses TRBV25-1 with TRBJ2-7; D gene ambiguous. The specimen was peripheral blood, collected on day 0 of AZD1222 vaccination. The CDR3, as DNA: TGTGCCAGCAGTGCGGTCGAGCAGTACTTC. The encoded protein is CASSAVEQYF.